The clone carrying this TCR beta chain has ten or more counts. Germline V gene lookup returns CDR1 SQVTM and CDR2 ANQGSEA. The CDR3 consists of 14 residues. Trimming left V 4 bases short and J 1 base short, with 12 bases between. Researchers sorted naive CD8 T cells as cells that were CD8+CD4-CCR7+CD45RA+. The data are from a study of molecular identifiers for immune sequencing clone quantification. In preparing bulk TCR libraries, previously described methods and listed TCR primers were used. From the PCR reads, TCRdb called clonotypes with MiXCR, one entry per CDR3 protein. This table holds a few hundred thousand distinct CDR3 sequences, about a quarter found once.

The sequencing sample was made of naive CD8+ T cells from blood, with Jurkat cell RNA spiked in. The subset: FACS-sorted CD8+CD4-CCR7+CD45RA+ naive T cells. V usage is TRBV29-1 and J usage is TRBJ2-3; maybe TRBD1 (6 bases). This receptor was taken from a human donor in good health. Some libraries in this study had Jurkat cell RNA spiked in. In DNA, the CDR3 is TGCAGCGTTGTAGGGACATTGGGCACAGATACGCAGTATTTT. It codes for CSVVGTLGTDTQYF.